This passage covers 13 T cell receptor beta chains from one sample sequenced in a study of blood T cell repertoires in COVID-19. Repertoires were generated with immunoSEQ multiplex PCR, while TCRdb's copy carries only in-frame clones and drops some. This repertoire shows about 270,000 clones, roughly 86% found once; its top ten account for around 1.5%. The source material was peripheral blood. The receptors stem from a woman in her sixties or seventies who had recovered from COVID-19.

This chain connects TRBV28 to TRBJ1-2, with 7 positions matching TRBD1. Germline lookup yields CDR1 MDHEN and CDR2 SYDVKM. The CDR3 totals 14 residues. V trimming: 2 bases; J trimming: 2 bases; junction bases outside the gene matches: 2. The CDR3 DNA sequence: TGTGCCAGCAGTTTAACAGGGGTAAACTATGGCTACACCTTC. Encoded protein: CASSLTGVNYGYTF.

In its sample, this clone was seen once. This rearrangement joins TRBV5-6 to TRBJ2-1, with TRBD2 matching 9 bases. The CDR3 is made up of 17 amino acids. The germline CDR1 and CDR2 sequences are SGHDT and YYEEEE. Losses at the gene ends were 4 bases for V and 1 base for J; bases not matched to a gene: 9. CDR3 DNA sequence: TGTGCCAGCAGCGGGACTTCTAGCGGGGAGTCCTACAATGAGCAGTTCTTC. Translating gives CASSGTSSGESYNEQFF.

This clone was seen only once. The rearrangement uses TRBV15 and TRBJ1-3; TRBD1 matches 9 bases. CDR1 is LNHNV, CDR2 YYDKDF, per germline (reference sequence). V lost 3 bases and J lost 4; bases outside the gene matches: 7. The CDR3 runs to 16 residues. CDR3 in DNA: TGTGCCACCAGCAGGGGGACAGGGTCGAGCGGAAACACCATATATTTT. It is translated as CATSRGTGSSGNTIYF.

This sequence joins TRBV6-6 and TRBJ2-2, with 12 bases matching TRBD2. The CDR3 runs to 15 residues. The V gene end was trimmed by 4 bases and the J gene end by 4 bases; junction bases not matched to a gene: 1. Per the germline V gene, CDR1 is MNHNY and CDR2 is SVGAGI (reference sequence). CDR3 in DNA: TGTGCCAGCAGTTCGGGACTAGCGGGCACCGGGGAGCTGTTTTTT. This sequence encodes CASSSGLAGTGELFF.

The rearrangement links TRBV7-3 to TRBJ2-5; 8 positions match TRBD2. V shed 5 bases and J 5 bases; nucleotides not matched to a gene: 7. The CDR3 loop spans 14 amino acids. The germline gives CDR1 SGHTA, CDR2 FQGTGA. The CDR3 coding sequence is TGTGCCAGCAGCCTGATAGCGGGGCAGGAGACCCAGTACTTC. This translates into CASSLIAGQETQYF. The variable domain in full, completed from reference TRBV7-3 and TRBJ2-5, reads GAGVSQTPSNKVTEKGKYVELRCDPISGHTALYWYRQSLGQGPEFLIYFQGTGAADDSGLPNDRFFAVRPEGSVSTLKIQRTERGDSAVYLCASSLIAGQETQYFGPGTRLLVL.

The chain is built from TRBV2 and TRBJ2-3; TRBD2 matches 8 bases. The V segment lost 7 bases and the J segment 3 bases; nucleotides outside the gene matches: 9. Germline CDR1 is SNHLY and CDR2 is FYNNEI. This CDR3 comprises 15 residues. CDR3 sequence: CASTQGRGDTDTQYF. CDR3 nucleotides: TGTGCCAGCACCCAGGGGCGGGGGGATACAGATACGCAGTATTTT.

CDR3: CASSLTGQGNSPLHF. Written as DNA, the CDR3 is TGTGCCAGCAGCTTAACGGGACAGGGAAATTCACCCCTCCACTTT. The chain carries TRBV7-3 and TRBJ1-6; TRBD1 matches at 9 bases. V was pared by 0 bases and J by 7 bases, with 1 base of the junction left unmatched. The CDR3 length is 15 residues. Germline V gives CDR1 SGHTA, CDR2 FQGTGA.

CDR3 coding DNA: TGTGCCAGCAGCTATGGACTAGCGGCCTACAATGAGCAGTTCTTC. Residues: CASSYGLAAYNEQFF. The chain is built from TRBV7-3 and TRBJ2-1; 10 positions match TRBD2. The germline V gene encodes CDR1 SGHTA and CDR2 FQGTGA. V trimming: 4 bases; J trimming: 2 bases; junction bases outside the gene matches: 2. The CDR3 consists of 15 residues.

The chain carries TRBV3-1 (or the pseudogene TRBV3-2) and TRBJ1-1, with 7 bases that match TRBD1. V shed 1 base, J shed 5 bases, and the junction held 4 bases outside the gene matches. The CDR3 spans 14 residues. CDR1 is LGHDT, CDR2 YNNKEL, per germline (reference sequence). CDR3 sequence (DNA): TGTGCCAGCAGCCAAGTGGACAGGTCGACTGAAGCTTTCTTT. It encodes CASSQVDRSTEAFF.

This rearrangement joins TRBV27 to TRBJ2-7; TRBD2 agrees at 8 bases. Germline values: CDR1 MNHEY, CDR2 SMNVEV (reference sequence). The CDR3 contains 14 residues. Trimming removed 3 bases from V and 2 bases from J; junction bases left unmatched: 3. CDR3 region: CASSFISGTYEQYF. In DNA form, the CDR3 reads TGTGCCAGCAGTTTTATTAGCGGGACCTACGAGCAGTACTTC.

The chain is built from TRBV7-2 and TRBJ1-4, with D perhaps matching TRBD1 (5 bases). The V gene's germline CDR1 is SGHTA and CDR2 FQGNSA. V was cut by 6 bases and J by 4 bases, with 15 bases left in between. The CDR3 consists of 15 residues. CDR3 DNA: TGTGCCAGCAGGCGCGGGACGGCCTATAATGAAAAACTGTTTTTT. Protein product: CASRRGTAYNEKLFF.

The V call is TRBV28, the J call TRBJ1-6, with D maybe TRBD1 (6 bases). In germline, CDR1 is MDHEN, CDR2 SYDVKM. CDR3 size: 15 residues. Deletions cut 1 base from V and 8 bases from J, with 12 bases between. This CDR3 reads CASSLSTGRHSPLHF. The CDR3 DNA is TGTGCCAGCAGTTTATCGACAGGAAGGCATTCACCCCTCCACTTT. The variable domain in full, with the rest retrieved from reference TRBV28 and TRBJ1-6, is DVKVTQSSRYLVKRTGEKVFLECVQDMDHENMFWYRQDPGLGLRLIYFSYDVKMKEKGDIPEGYSVSREKKERFSLILESASTNQTSMYLCASSLSTGRHSPLHFGNGTRLTVT.

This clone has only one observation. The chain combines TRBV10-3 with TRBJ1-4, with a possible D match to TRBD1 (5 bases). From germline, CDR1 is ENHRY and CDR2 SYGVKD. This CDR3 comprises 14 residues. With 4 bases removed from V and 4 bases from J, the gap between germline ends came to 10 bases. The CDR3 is CAISVQGGNEKLFF. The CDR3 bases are TGTGCCATCAGTGTTCAGGGAGGTAATGAAAAACTGTTTTTT.